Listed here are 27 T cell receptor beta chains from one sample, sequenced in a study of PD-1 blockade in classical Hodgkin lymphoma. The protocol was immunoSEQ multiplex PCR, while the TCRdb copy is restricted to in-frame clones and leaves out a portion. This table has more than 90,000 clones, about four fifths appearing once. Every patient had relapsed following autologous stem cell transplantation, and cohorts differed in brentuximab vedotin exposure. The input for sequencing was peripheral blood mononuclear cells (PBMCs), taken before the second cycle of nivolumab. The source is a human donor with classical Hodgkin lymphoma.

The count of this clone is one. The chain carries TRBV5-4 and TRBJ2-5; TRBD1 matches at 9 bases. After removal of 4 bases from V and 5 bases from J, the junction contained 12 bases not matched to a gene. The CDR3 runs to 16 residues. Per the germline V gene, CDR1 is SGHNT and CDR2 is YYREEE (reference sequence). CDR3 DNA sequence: TGTGCCAGCAGCGAACCAACAGGGGGCGGGTCGGAGACCCAGTACTTC. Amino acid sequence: CASSEPTGGGSETQYF.

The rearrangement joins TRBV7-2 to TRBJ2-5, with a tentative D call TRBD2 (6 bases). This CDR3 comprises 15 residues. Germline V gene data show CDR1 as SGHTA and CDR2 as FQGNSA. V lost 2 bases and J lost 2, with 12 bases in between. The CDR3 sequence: CASSLFTGAQETQYF. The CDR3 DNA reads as TGTGCCAGCAGCTTATTCACGGGAGCTCAAGAGACCCAGTACTTC.

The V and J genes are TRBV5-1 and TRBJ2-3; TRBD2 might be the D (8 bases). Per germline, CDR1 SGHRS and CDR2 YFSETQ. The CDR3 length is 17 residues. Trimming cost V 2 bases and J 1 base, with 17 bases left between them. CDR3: CASSFRQGLGGTDTQYF. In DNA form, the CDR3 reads TGCGCCAGCAGCTTTCGACAGGGACTAGGAGGCACAGATACGCAGTATTTT.

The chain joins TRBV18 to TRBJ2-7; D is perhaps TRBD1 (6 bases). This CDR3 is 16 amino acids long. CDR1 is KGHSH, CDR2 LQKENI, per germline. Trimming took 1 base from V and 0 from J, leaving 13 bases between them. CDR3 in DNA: TGTGCCAGCTCACCACGACGAGGGGGTCTCTCCTACGAGCAGTACTTC. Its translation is CASSPRRGGLSYEQYF.

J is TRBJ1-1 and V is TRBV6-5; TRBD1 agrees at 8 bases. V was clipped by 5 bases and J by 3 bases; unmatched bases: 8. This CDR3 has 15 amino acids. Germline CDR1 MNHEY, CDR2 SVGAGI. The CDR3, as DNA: TGTGCCAGCAGTCCCGACAGGGGCAGATACACTGAAGCTTTCTTT. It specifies CASSPDRGRYTEAFF.

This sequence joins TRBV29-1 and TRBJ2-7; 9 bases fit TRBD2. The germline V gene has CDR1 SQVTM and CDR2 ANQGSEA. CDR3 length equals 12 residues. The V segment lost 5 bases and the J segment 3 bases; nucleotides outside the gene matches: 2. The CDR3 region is CSVSSGSYEQYF. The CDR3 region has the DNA TGCAGCGTTAGTAGCGGGAGCTACGAGCAGTACTTC.

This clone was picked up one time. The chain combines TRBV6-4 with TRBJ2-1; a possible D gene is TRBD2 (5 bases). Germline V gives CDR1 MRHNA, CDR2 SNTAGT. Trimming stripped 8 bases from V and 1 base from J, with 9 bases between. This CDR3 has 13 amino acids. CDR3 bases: TGTGCCAGCGCCCTAGCTTCCTACAATGAGCAGTTCTTC. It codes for CASALASYNEQFF.

DNA of the CDR3: TGTGCCAGCAGGCTGGACGGCCTTGGTGAGCAGTTCTTC. Its protein product is CASRLDGLGEQFF. The chain combines TRBV6-5 with TRBJ2-1; D is ambiguous. There are 13 residues in the CDR3. Trimming removed 6 bases from V and 9 bases from J, with 15 bases in between. Germline lookup yields CDR1 MNHEY and CDR2 SVGAGI.

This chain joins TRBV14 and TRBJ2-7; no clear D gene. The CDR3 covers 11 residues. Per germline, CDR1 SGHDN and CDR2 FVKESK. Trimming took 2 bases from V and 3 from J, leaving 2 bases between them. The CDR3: CASSQIYEQYF. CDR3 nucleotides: TGTGCCAGCAGCCAAATCTACGAGCAGTACTTC.

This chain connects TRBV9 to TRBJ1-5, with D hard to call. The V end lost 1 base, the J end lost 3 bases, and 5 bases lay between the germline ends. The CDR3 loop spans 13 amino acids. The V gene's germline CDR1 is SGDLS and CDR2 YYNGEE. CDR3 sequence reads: CASSVNYNQPQHF. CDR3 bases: TGTGCCAGCAGCGTAAACTACAATCAGCCCCAGCATTTT.

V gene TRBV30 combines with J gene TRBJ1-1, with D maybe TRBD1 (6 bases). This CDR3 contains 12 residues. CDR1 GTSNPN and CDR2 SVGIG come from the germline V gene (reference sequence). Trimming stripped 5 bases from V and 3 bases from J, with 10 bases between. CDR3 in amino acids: CAWGQFDTEAFF. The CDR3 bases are TGTGCCTGGGGACAGTTCGACACTGAAGCTTTCTTT.

The CDR3 DNA is TGTGCCAGCAGCTTAGAGAGGAGCACAGATACGCAGTATTTT. This codes for CASSLERSTDTQYF. The V call is TRBV7-6, the J call TRBJ2-3; D not resolved. The germline V gene encodes CDR1 SGHVS and CDR2 FNYEAQ. The CDR3 consists of 14 residues. The V gene lost 1 base and the J gene lost 0 bases, with 5 bases spanning the gap.

For the CDR3, the DNA is TGTGCCAGCAGTTCGACAGGGGGCAAAACTGAAGCTTTCTTT. Translation: CASSSTGGKTEAFF. The chain carries TRBV28 and TRBJ1-1, with TRBD1 matching over 10 bases. The CDR3 length is 14 residues. Trimming took 4 bases from V and 5 from J; bases not matched to a gene: 4. Looked up from germline, CDR1 is MDHEN and CDR2 is SYDVKM. The full variable domain, rest sourced from reference TRBV28 and TRBJ1-1, is DVKVTQSSRYLVKRTGEKVFLECVQDMDHENMFWYRQDPGLGLRLIYFSYDVKMKEKGDIPEGYSVSREKKERFSLILESASTNQTSMYLCASSSTGGKTEAFFGQGTRLTVV.

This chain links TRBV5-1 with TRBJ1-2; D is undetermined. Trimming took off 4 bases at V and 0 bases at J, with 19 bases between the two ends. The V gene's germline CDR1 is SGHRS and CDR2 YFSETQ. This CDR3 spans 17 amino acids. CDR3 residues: CASSPFDGISSNYGYTF. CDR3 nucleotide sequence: TGCGCCAGCAGCCCCTTTGACGGCATCTCCTCTAACTATGGCTACACCTTC.

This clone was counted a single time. Here the CDR3 DNA reads TGTGCCAGCAGCCAAGTGGGGGAGCAGTACTTC. Protein sequence: CASSQVGEQYF. The chain uses TRBV14 and TRBJ2-7; D unclear. Germline V gene lookup returns CDR1 SGHDN and CDR2 FVKESK. The CDR3 is 11 residues long. Trimming cost V 1 base and J 7 bases, with 5 bases left between them. The variable domain in full, with the rest retrieved from reference TRBV14 and TRBJ2-7, is EAGVTQFPSHSVIEKGQTVTLRCDPISGHDNLYWYRRVMGKEIKFLLHFVKESKQDESGMPNNRFLAERTGGTYSTLKVQPAELEDSGVYFCASSQVGEQYFGPGTRLTVT.

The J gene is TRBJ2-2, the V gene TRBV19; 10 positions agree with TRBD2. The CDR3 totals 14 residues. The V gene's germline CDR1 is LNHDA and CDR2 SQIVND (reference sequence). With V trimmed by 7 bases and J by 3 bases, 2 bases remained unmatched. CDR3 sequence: CASTSGSYTGELFF. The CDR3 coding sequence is TGTGCCAGTACTAGCGGGAGTTACACCGGGGAGCTGTTTTTT.

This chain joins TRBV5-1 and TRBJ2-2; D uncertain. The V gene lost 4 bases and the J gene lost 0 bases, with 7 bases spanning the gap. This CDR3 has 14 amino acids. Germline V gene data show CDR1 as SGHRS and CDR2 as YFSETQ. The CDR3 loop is CASSVPANTGELFF. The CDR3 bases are TGCGCCAGCAGCGTCCCGGCGAACACCGGGGAGCTGTTTTTT.

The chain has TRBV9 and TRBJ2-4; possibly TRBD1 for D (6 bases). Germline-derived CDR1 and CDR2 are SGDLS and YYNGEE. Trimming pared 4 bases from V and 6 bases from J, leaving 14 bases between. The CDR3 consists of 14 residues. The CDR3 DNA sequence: TGTGCCAGCAGCAAAGCCGGACAGACAAACATTCAGTACTTC. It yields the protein CASSKAGQTNIQYF. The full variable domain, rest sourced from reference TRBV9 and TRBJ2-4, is DSGVTQTPKHLITATGQRVTLRCSPRSGDLSVYWYQQSLDQGLQFLIQYYNGEERAKGNILERFSAQQFPDLHSELNLSSLELGDSALYFCASSKAGQTNIQYFGAGTRLSVL.

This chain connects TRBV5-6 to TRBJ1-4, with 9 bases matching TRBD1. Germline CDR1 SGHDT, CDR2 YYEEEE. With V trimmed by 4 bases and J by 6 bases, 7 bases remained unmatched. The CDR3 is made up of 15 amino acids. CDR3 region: CASSGKGQGDEKLFF. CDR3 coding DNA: TGTGCCAGCAGCGGGAAGGGACAGGGAGATGAAAAACTGTTTTTT.

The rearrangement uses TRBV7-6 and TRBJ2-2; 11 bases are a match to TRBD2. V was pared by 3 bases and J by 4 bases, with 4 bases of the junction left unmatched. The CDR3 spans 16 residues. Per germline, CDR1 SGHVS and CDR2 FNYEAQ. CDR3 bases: TGTGCCAGCAGCTTCCCCGGGACTAGCGGCACCGGGGAGCTGTTTTTT. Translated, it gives CASSFPGTSGTGELFF.

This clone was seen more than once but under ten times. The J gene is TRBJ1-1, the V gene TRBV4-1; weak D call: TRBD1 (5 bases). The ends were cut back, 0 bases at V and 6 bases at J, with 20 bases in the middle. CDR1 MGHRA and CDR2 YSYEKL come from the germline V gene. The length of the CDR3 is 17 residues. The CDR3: CASSQDLGGVAIPEAFF. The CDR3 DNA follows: TGCGCCAGCAGCCAAGATCTGGGGGGAGTAGCGATCCCTGAAGCTTTCTTT.

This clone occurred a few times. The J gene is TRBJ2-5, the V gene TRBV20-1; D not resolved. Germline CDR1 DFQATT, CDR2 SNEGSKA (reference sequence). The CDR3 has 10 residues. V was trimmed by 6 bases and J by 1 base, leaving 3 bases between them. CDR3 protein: CSASQETQYF. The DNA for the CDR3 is TGCAGTGCCTCCCAAGAGACCCAGTACTTC.

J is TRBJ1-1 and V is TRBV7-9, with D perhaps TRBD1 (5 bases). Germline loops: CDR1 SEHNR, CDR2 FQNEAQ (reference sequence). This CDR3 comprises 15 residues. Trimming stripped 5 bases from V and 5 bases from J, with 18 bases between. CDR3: CASSRREGESTEAFF. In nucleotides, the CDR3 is TGTGCCAGCAGCCGCCGCGAAGGGGAAAGTACTGAAGCTTTCTTT.

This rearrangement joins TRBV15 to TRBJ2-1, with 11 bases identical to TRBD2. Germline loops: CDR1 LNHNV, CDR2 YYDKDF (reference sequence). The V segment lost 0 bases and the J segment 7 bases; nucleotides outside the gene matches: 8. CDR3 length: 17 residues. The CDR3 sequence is CATSRDLAGGQENEQFF. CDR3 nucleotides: TGTGCCACCAGCAGAGATTTAGCGGGAGGGCAAGAGAATGAGCAGTTCTTC.

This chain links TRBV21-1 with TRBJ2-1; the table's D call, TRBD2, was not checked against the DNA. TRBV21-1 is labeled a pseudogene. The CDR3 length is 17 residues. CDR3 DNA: TGTGCCAGCAGCAATGGGTGGCCGGGACTAGCCCACAATGAGCAGTTCTTC. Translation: CASSNGWPGLAHNEQFF.

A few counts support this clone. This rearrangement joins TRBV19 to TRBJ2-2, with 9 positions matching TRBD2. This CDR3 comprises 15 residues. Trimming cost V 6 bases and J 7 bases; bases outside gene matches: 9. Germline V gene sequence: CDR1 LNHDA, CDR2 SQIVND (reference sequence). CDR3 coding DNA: TGTGCCAGTAGGACAATAGCGGGAGAGAACGGGGAGCTGTTTTTT. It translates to CASRTIAGENGELFF.

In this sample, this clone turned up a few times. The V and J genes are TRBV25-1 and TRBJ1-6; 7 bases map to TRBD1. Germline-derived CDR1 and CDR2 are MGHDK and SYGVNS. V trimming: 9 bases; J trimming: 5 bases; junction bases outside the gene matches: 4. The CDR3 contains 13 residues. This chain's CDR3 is CASAQGNNSPLHF. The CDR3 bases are TGTGCCAGTGCACAGGGGAATAATTCACCCCTCCACTTT. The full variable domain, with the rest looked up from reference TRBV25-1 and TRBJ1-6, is EADIYQTPRYLVIGTGKKITLECSQTMGHDKMYWYQQDPGMELHLIHYSYGVNSTEKGDLSSESTVSRIRTEHFPLTLESARPSHTSQYLCASAQGNNSPLHFGNGTRLTVT.